The 25 T cell receptor beta chains given below trace back to one sample, sequenced in a study of blood T cell repertoires in COVID-19. The repertoire was sequenced with immunoSEQ multiplex PCR; TCRdb's copy has only in-frame clones and lacks some. The top ten clones hold roughly 14% of a sample with about 150,000 clones, roughly nine tenths of them seen once. The sequenced sample consisted of peripheral blood. These receptor sequences come from a middle-aged woman with acute or convalescent COVID-19.

The rearrangement joins TRBV11-3 to TRBJ2-1; TRBD2 is a possible D gene (6 bases). This CDR3 comprises 15 residues. Trimming shortened V by 5 bases and J by 15 bases, and 26 bases separated the two germline ends. Germline V CDR1 and CDR2: SGHNT, YENEEA. CDR3 protein: CASSPGGLATPFRFF. The DNA of the CDR3 is TGTGCCAGCAGCCCTGGGGGACTCGCCACTCCCTTCAGGTTCTTC.

The table lists this clone with a count of one. The chain joins TRBV2 to TRBJ2-3, with D possibly being TRBD1 (6 bases). In germline, CDR1 is SNHLY, CDR2 FYNNEI. The CDR3 has 14 residues. Trimming took 6 bases from V and 0 from J, leaving 10 bases between them. In DNA form, the CDR3 reads TGTGCCAGCAGAGGACAGATTAGCACAGATACGCAGTATTTT. Amino acid sequence: CASRGQISTDTQYF.

CDR3 protein: CASSDSAYPGDEQFF. The CDR3 DNA reads TGTGCCAGCAGTGATTCAGCCTACCCGGGGGATGAGCAGTTCTTC. The chain recombines TRBV2 with TRBJ2-1; possible D gene TRBD2, 6 bases. Per the germline V gene, CDR1 is SNHLY and CDR2 is FYNNEI. The CDR3 runs to 15 residues. Trimming cost V 3 bases and J 8 bases, with 17 bases left between them.

The CDR3 DNA follows: TGTGCCAGCAGCCAAGATCAGGGATTTGGCTACACCTTC. It yields the protein CASSQDQGFGYTF. The chain is built from TRBV3-1 (or the pseudogene TRBV3-2) and TRBJ1-2, with a tentative D call TRBD1 (5 bases). This CDR3 contains 13 residues. V was trimmed by 0 bases and J by 7 bases, leaving 9 bases between them. The germline CDR1 and CDR2 sequences are LGHDT and YNNKEL (reference sequence).

The chain carries TRBV7-2 and TRBJ1-6; tentatively, D is TRBD1 (5 bases). With 5 bases removed from V and 10 bases from J, the gap between germline ends came to 18 bases. CDR1 is SGHTA and CDR2 is FQGNSA in the germline V gene. The CDR3 extends over 15 amino acids. In nucleotides, the CDR3 is TGTGCCAGCAGCCCGAGGTGGGGGGGAGGCTCACCCCTCCACTTT. It is translated as CASSPRWGGGSPLHF. Combining the CDR3 with reference TRBV7-2 and TRBJ1-6 gives the whole variable domain GAGVSQSPSNKVTEKGKDVELRCDPISGHTALYWYRQSLGQGLEFLIYFQGNSAPDKSGLPSDRFSAERTGGSVSTLTIQRTQQEDSAVYLCASSPRWGGGSPLHFGNGTRLTVT.

The chain links TRBV28 to TRBJ1-5; D is uncertain. Germline CDR1 MDHEN, CDR2 SYDVKM. Trimming stripped 5 bases from V and 4 bases from J, with 15 bases between. The CDR3 totals 15 residues. CDR3 nucleotides: TGTGCCAGCAGTCTGGGAGGGAAAAGGAATCAGCCCCAGCATTTT. Residues: CASSLGGKRNQPQHF.

The CDR3 here is CASSTLAGSYNEQFF. The CDR3 DNA is TGTGCCAGCAGCACACTAGCGGGGTCCTACAATGAGCAGTTCTTC. This chain joins TRBV9 and TRBJ2-1, with 10 bases aligning to TRBD2. Germline V gene data show CDR1 as SGDLS and CDR2 as YYNGEE. The J segment lost 1 base and the V segment lost 4 bases, leaving 2 bases of the junction unmatched. The CDR3 totals 15 residues.

The V and J genes are TRBV30 and TRBJ2-5; TRBD2 agrees at 9 bases. The germline V gene encodes CDR1 GTSNPN and CDR2 SVGIG (reference sequence). The CDR3 length is 15 residues. V shed 3 bases, J shed 0 bases, and the junction held 5 bases outside the gene matches. CDR3 in amino acids: CAWSGLARYQETQYF. The CDR3 region has the DNA TGTGCCTGGAGCGGACTAGCGAGGTACCAAGAGACCCAGTACTTC.

The rearrangement links TRBV6-5 to TRBJ1-5; D gene ambiguous. Trimming cost V 5 bases and J 2 bases, with 7 bases left between them. Germline loops: CDR1 MNHEY, CDR2 SVGAGI. The CDR3 totals 13 residues. The CDR3 DNA reads TGTGCCAGCAGTCCTATTGGCAATCAGCCCCAGCATTTT. Protein sequence: CASSPIGNQPQHF.

In DNA form, the CDR3 reads TGCAGCGTTGAACGTCGGACAGGGGTTGAGCAGTTCTTC. Its protein product is CSVERRTGVEQFF. V gene TRBV29-1 combines with J gene TRBJ2-1, with 9 bases lining up with TRBD1. This CDR3 has 13 residues. CDR1 is SQVTM, CDR2 ANQGSEA, per germline. V dropped 2 bases and J dropped 9; count of bases not matched to a gene: 5.

As for this clone: Other DNA sequences from this sample encode an identical CDR3 as well. This chain links TRBV5-4 with TRBJ1-2; D uncertain. The CDR3 has 13 residues. Germline V gene lookup returns CDR1 SGHNT and CDR2 YYREEE (reference sequence). With 0 bases removed from V and 5 bases from J, the gap between germline ends came to 8 bases. CDR3 amino acids: CASSLDSGYGYTF. For the CDR3, the DNA is TGTGCCAGCAGCTTGGACAGTGGGTATGGCTACACCTTC.

CDR3 sequence reads: CSASGGGGTEAFF. Written as DNA, the CDR3 is TGCAGTGCCAGTGGGGGGGGAGGGACTGAAGCTTTCTTT. This chain joins TRBV20-1 and TRBJ1-1; D is possibly TRBD1 (5 bases). The germline CDR1 and CDR2 sequences are DFQATT and SNEGSKA (reference sequence). Deletions cut 6 bases from V and 5 bases from J, with 16 bases between. There are 13 residues in the CDR3.

This chain connects TRBV11-3 to TRBJ2-7; D is uncertain. V dropped 1 base and J dropped 7 bases, with 5 bases sitting between them. The CDR3 loop spans 11 amino acids. CDR1 is SGHNT, CDR2 YENEEA, per germline. The CDR3 DNA sequence: TGTGCCAGCAGCTTAGTGTCAGAGCAGTACTTC. Amino acids: CASSLVSEQYF. The variable domain in full, completed from reference TRBV11-3 and TRBJ2-7, reads EAGVVQSPRYKIIEKKQPVAFWCNPISGHNTLYWYLQNLGQGPELLIRYENEEAVDDSQLPKDRFSAERLKGVDSTLKIQPAELGDSAVYLCASSLVSEQYFGPGTRLTVT.

The V gene is TRBV5-1, the J gene TRBJ1-1; TRBD1 matches at 7 bases. After removal of 0 bases from V and 1 base from J, the junction contained 3 bases not matched to a gene. Germline V gives CDR1 SGHRS, CDR2 YFSETQ. CDR3 length: 15 amino acids. In DNA form, the CDR3 reads TGCGCCAGCAGCTTGGAGGGGGCGAGGAACACTGAAGCTTTCTTT. Protein sequence: CASSLEGARNTEAFF.

The chain couples TRBV10-3 to TRBJ2-1; 8 nucleotides line up with TRBD2. The V segment lost 2 bases and the J segment 7 bases; nucleotides outside the gene matches: 7. CDR1 and CDR2 (germline): ENHRY, SYGVKD. This CDR3 is built from 15 residues. The CDR3 coding sequence is TGTGCCATCAGTGAGGAGGGACTAGACGGGAATGAGCAGTTCTTC. Translating gives CAISEEGLDGNEQFF.

This rearrangement joins TRBV14 to TRBJ1-6; no definite D call. CDR1 is SGHDN and CDR2 is FVKESK in the germline V gene. The germline V and J ends were trimmed by 4 bases and 7 bases, with 8 bases remaining between them. This CDR3 has 13 amino acids. The CDR3 DNA is TGTGCCAGCAGCCTAAAACAAAATTCACCCCTCCACTTT. Protein sequence: CASSLKQNSPLHF.

This rearrangement joins TRBV4-1 to TRBJ1-2; TRBD1 might be the D (5 bases). Per germline, CDR1 MGHRA and CDR2 YSYEKL. V lost 0 bases and J 6 bases, leaving 14 bases between the germline ends. The CDR3 sequence is 15 residues long. The CDR3 sequence is CASSQDRGIPDGYTF. The CDR3 coding sequence is TGCGCCAGCAGCCAAGATCGGGGGATTCCTGATGGCTACACCTTC.

The chain combines TRBV19 with TRBJ2-2; a possible D gene is TRBD2 (5 bases). The length of the CDR3 is 14 residues. Between the trimmed V and J ends, which lost 4 bases and 3 bases, there was a span of 9 bases. The germline CDR1 and CDR2 sequences are LNHDA and SQIVND (reference sequence). The CDR3 loop is CASSSAADTGELFF. Here the CDR3 DNA reads TGTGCCAGTAGTAGCGCAGCGGACACCGGGGAGCTGTTTTTT.

CDR3 nucleotides: TGTGCCAGCAGTGAAGCCCCAGGTCACTACAATGAGCAGTTCTTC. The encoded protein is CASSEAPGHYNEQFF. V gene TRBV6-1 combines with J gene TRBJ2-1; D remains unclear. In germline, CDR1 is MNHNS, CDR2 SASEGT. Trimming took off 0 bases at V and 3 bases at J, with 9 bases between the two ends. This CDR3 region has 15 residues.

The rearrangement joins TRBV5-1 to TRBJ1-4; 7 positions agree with TRBD1. The CDR3 runs 15 residues. Germline CDR1 reads SGHRS; CDR2 reads YFSETQ. V was clipped by 0 bases and J by 4 bases; unmatched bases: 3. For the CDR3, the DNA is TGCGCCAGCAGCTTGGAAGGACAGGTTAATGAAAAACTGTTTTTT. It yields the protein CASSLEGQVNEKLFF.

The chain couples TRBV6-1 to TRBJ1-5, with TRBD1 matching over 7 bases. Germline trimming cut 2 bases from V and 2 bases from J; bases unmatched to any gene: 9. Germline V lookup: CDR1 MNHNS, CDR2 SASEGT. The CDR3 runs to 17 residues. Written as DNA, the CDR3 is TGTGCCAGCAGTGAACCCATAGGGGGCGTCGGCAATCAGCCCCAGCATTTT. Translation: CASSEPIGGVGNQPQHF.

This clone was observed once. V gene TRBV6-5 combines with J gene TRBJ2-1, with 9 bases identical to TRBD1. The CDR3 spans 13 residues. Looked up from germline, CDR1 is MNHEY and CDR2 is SVGAGI. V dropped 6 bases and J dropped 5; count of bases not matched to a gene: 2. Here the CDR3 reads CASRQGADNEQFF. The CDR3 DNA sequence: TGTGCCAGCAGACAGGGGGCGGACAATGAGCAGTTCTTC.

J is TRBJ1-6 and V is TRBV30, with D possibly TRBD1 on 6 matching bases. This CDR3 has 13 residues. Germline assignment: CDR1 GTSNPN and CDR2 SVGIG (reference sequence). The V end was cut by 7 bases, the J end by 1 base, with 8 bases between. This chain's CDR3 is CASQGSYNSPLHF. The CDR3 bases are TGTGCCTCACAGGGTTCCTATAATTCACCCCTCCACTTT. The whole variable domain, remainder taken from reference TRBV30 and TRBJ1-6, is SQTIHQWPATLVQPVGSPLSLECTVEGTSNPNLYWYRQAAGRGLQLLFYSVGIGQISSEVPQNLSASRPQDRQFILSSKKLLLSDSGFYLCASQGSYNSPLHFGNGTRLTVT.

The genes are TRBV28 and TRBJ1-2, with 10 bases aligning to TRBD1. Germline CDR1 reads MDHEN; CDR2 reads SYDVKM. With V trimmed by 6 bases and J by 5 bases, 6 bases remained unmatched. This CDR3 contains 14 residues. CDR3 sequence: CASRRPDRGYGYTF. CDR3 nucleotide sequence: TGTGCCAGCAGACGACCGGACAGGGGGTATGGCTACACCTTC.

V and J are TRBV5-6 and TRBJ2-1; 7 nucleotides match TRBD1. Germline CDR1 SGHDT, CDR2 YYEEEE. The CDR3 totals 15 residues. V lost 4 bases to trimming and J lost 3 bases; unmatched junction nucleotides: 7. CDR3 amino acids: CASSVQGENYNEQFF. For the CDR3, the DNA is TGTGCCAGCAGCGTCCAGGGGGAGAACTACAATGAGCAGTTCTTC.